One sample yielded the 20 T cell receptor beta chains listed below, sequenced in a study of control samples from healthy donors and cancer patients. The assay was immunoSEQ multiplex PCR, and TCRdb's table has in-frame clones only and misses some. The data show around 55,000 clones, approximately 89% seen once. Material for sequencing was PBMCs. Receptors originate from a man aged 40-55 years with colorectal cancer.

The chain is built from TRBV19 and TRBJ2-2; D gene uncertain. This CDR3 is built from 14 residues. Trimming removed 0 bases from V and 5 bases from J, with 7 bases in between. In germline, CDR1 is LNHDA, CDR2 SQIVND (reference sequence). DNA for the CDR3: TGTGCCAGTAGTATAGAGAGGAGAACCGGGGAGCTGTTTTTT. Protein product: CASSIERRTGELFF.

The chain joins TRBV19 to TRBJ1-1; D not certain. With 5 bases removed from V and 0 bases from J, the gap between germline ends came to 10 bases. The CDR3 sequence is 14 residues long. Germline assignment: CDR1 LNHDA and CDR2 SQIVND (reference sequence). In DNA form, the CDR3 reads TGTGCCAGTAGTCCCCAGGCTATGAACACTGAAGCTTTCTTT. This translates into CASSPQAMNTEAFF. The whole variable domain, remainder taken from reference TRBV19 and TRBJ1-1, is DGGITQSPKYLFRKEGQNVTLSCEQNLNHDAMYWYRQDPGQGLRLIYYSQIVNDFQKGDIAEGYSVSREKKESFPLTVTSAQKNPTAFYLCASSPQAMNTEAFFGQGTRLTVV.

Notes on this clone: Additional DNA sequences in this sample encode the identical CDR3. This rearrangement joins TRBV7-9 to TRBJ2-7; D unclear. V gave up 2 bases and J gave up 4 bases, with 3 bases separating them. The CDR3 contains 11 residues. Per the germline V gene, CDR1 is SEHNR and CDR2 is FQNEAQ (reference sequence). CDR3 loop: CASSLLYEQYF. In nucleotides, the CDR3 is TGTGCCAGCAGCTTATTGTACGAGCAGTACTTC.

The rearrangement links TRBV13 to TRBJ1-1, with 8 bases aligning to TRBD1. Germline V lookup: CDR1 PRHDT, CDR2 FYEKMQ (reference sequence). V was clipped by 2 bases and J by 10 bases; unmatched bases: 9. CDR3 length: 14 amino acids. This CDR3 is CASSLTRGRLGAFF. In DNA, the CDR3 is TGTGCCAGCAGCTTAACCAGGGGGCGTTTGGGAGCTTTCTTT.

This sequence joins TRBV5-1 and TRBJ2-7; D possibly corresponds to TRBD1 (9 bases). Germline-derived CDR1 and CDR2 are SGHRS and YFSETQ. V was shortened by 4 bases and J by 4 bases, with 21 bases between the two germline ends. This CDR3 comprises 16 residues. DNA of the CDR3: TGCGCCAGCAGCGTGGCGGGGGGACAGGGTAATTACGAGCAGTACTTC. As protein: CASSVAGGQGNYEQYF.

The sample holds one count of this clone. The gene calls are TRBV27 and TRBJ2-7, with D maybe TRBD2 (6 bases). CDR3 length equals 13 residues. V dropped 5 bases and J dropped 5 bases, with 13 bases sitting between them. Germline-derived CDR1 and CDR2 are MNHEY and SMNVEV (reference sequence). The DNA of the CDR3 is TGTGCCAGCAGTACGACTAGTTGGAACGAGCAGTACTTC. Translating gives CASSTTSWNEQYF.

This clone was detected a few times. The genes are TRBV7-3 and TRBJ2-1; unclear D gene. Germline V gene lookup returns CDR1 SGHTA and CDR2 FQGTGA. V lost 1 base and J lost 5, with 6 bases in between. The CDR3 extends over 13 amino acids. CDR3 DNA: TGTGCCAGCAGCTTAAATGGGGACAATGAGCAGTTCTTC. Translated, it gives CASSLNGDNEQFF.

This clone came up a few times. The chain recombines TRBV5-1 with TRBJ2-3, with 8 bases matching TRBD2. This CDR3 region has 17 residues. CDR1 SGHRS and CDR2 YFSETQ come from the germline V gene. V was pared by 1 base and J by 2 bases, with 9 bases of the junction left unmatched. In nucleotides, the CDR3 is TGCGCCAGCAGCTTGTTAACCAGCGGGAGCCCCACAGATACGCAGTATTTT. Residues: CASSLLTSGSPTDTQYF. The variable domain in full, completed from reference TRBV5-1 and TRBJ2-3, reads KAGVTQTPRYLIKTRGQQVTLSCSPISGHRSVSWYQQTPGQGLQFLFEYFSETQRNKGNFPGRFSGRQFSNSRSEMNVSTLELGDSALYLCASSLLTSGSPTDTQYFGPGTRLTVL.

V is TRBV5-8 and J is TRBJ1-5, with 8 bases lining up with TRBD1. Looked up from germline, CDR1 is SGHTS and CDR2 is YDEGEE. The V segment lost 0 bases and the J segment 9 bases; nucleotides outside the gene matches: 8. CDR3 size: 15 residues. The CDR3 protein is CASSLDRGTGAPQHF. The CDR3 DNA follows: TGTGCCAGCAGCTTGGACAGGGGGACGGGGGCGCCCCAGCATTTT.

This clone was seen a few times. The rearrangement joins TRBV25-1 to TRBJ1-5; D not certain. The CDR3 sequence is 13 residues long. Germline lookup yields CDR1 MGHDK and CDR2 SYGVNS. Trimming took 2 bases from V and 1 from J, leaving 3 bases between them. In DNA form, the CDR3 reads TGTGCCAGCAGTGAACGGAGCAATCAGCCCCAGCATTTT. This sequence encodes CASSERSNQPQHF.

The CDR3 coding sequence is TGTGCCAGCAAGGGTCAGAGCTCCTATAATTCACCCCTCCACTTT. This encodes CASKGQSSYNSPLHF. The V gene is TRBV2, the J gene TRBJ1-6; D ambiguous. V was trimmed by 7 bases and J by 0 bases, leaving 10 bases between them. The CDR3 is 15 residues long. Germline V gene data show CDR1 as SNHLY and CDR2 as FYNNEI.

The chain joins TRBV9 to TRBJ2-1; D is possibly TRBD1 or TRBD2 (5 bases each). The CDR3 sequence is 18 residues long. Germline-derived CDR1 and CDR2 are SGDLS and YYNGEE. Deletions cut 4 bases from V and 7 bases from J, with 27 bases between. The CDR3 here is CASSSTAPGPPVLNEQFF. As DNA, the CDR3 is TGTGCCAGCAGCTCCACAGCTCCGGGACCCCCCGTACTGAATGAGCAGTTCTTC. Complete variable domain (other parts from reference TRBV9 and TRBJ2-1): DSGVTQTPKHLITATGQRVTLRCSPRSGDLSVYWYQQSLDQGLQFLIQYYNGEERAKGNILERFSAQQFPDLHSELNLSSLELGDSALYFCASSSTAPGPPVLNEQFFGPGTRLTVL.

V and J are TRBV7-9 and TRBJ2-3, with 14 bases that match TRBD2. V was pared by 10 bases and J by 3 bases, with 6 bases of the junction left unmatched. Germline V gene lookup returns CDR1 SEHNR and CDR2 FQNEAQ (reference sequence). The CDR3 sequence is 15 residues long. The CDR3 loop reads CATGGTSGRTDTQYF. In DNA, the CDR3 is TGTGCCACAGGGGGGACTAGCGGGAGAACAGATACGCAGTATTTT. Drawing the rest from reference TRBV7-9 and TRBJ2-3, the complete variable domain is DTGVSQNPRHKITKRGQNVTFRCDPISEHNRLYWYRQTLGQGPEFLTYFQNEAQLEKSRLLSDRFSAERPKGSFSTLEIQRTEQGDSAMYLCATGGTSGRTDTQYFGPGTRLTVL.

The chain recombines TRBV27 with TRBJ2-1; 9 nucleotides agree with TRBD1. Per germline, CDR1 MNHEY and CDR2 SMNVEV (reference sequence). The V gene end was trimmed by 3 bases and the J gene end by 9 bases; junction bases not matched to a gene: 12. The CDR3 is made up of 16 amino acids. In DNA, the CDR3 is TGTGCCAGCAGTTTCCCCCCGGGACAGGGAAGGAGTGAGCAGTTCTTC. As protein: CASSFPPGQGRSEQFF.

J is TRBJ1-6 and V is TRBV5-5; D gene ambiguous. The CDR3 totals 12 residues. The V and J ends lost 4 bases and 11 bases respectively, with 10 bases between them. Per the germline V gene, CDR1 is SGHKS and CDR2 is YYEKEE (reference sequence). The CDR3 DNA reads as TGTGCCAGCAGCCACTTTAACGCACCCCTCCACTTT. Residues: CASSHFNAPLHF.

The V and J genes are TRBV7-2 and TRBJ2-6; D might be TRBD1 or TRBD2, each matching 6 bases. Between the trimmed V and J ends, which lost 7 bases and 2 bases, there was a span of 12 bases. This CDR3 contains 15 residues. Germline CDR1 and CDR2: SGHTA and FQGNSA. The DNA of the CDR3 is TGTGCCAGCAACCTTAGGGGGGCTGGGGCCAACGTCCTGACTTTC. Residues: CASNLRGAGANVLTF.

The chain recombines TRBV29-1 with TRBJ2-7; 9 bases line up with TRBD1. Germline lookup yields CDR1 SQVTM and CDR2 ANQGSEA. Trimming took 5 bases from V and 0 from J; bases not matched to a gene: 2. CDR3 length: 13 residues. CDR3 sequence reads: CSVKTGGSYEQYF. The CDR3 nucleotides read TGCAGCGTTAAGACAGGGGGCTCCTACGAGCAGTACTTC.

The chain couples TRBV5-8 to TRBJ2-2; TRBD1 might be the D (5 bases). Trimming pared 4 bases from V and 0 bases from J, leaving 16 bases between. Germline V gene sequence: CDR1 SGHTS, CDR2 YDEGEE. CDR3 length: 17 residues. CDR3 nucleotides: TGTGCCAGCAGCCCATATGGGGCAGGGCCGAACACCGGGGAGCTGTTTTTT. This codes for CASSPYGAGPNTGELFF.

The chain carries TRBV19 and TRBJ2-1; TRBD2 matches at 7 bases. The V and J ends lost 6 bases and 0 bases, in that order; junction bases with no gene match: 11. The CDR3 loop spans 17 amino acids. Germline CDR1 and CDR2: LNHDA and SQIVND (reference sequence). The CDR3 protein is CASSRLALGNSYNEQFF. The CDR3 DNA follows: TGTGCCAGTAGCCGACTAGCACTAGGTAACTCCTACAATGAGCAGTTCTTC.

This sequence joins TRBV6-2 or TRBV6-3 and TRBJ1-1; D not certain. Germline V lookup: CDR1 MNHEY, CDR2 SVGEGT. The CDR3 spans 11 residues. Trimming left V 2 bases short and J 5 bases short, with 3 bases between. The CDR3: CASSYGTEAFF. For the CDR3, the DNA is TGTGCCAGCAGTTACGGGACTGAAGCTTTCTTT.